This record looks at one T cell receptor beta chain sequence and its context. In the source study's methods: How many nucleated cells were present was estimated from reference gene primer amplification. Assay: immunoSEQ multiplex PCR; the TCRdb copy retains only in-frame clones and omits some. V, J and clone size derive from that table, while D and trimming were established from the DNA sequence. The sample records about 190,000 clones, nearly 90% being singletons. These data come from a study of blood T cell repertoires in COVID-19. Study summary: Some COVID-19 samples were acute and others convalescent; all came from the United States, Italy and Spain. The cDNA or gDNA used as material had been derived from T cells, B-cell-depleted T cells, or PBMCs.

In germline, CDR1 is MNHEY, CDR2 SMNVEV (reference sequence). The CDR3 extends over 14 amino acids. The J segment lost 5 bases and the V segment lost 2 bases, leaving 4 bases of the junction unmatched. The clonotype originates from a man over 45 with acute or convalescent COVID-19. The source material was peripheral blood. The rearrangement links TRBV27 to TRBJ1-1, with 8 bases that match TRBD1. CDR3 sequence reads: CASSLQGADTEAFF. In DNA, the CDR3 is TGTGCCAGCAGTTTACAGGGGGCCGATACTGAAGCTTTCTTT.